The 31 T cell receptor beta chains in this list originate from one sample, sequenced in a study of somatic mutations in cytotoxic T cells in rheumatoid arthritis. Profiled with immunoSEQ multiplex PCR; TCRdb holds only in-frame clones, not every one. The sample carries 35,000 to 40,000 clones, approximately 80% recorded once. Sequences were obtained from CD8+ T cells sorted from blood. Source of these receptors: a man in his forties in good health.

The rearrangement uses TRBV19 and TRBJ2-5, with a tentative D call TRBD2 (6 bases). This CDR3 is built from 14 residues. CDR1 LNHDA and CDR2 SQIVND come from the germline V gene (reference sequence). Trimming cost V 5 bases and J 7 bases, with 17 bases left between them. The CDR3 bases are TGTGCCAGTAGTTTCACAACGGGAGTGGGGACCCAGTACTTC. Its protein product is CASSFTTGVGTQYF.

V gene TRBV7-9 combines with J gene TRBJ2-7; tentatively, D is TRBD1 (6 bases). Germline lookup yields CDR1 SEHNR and CDR2 FQNEAQ (reference sequence). The V and J ends lost 4 bases and 3 bases respectively, with 13 bases between them. The CDR3 is 14 amino acids. The CDR3 nucleotides are TGTGCCAGCAGCTCTCCAGAGGGGGTCTACGAGCAGTACTTC. Translation: CASSSPEGVYEQYF.

V is TRBV4-1 and J is TRBJ1-1; no clear D. The CDR3 contains 15 residues. V gave up 1 base and J gave up 3 bases, with 12 bases separating them. Germline assignment: CDR1 MGHRA and CDR2 YSYEKL. CDR3 nucleotides: TGCGCCAGCAGCCAAGTAGTCAGAAGGGACACTGAAGCTTTCTTT. Its translation is CASSQVVRRDTEAFF.

The rearrangement joins TRBV27 to TRBJ1-5, with a tentative D call TRBD1 (5 bases). V was pared by 4 bases and J by 7 bases, with 17 bases between. From germline, CDR1 is MNHEY and CDR2 SMNVEV (reference sequence). CDR3 length: 15 amino acids. The DNA of the CDR3 is TGTGCCAGCAGTTCGGGAGGTCCCCGGGGGCAGCCCCAGCATTTT. Its translation is CASSSGGPRGQPQHF.

V and J are TRBV30 and TRBJ1-5; the D is unclear. V was cut by 1 base and J by 7 bases, with 11 bases left in between. CDR1 is GTSNPN, CDR2 SVGIG, per germline (reference sequence). The CDR3 loop spans 13 amino acids. The CDR3 reads CAWSDVGYQPQHF. In DNA, the CDR3 is TGTGCCTGGAGTGACGTTGGGTACCAGCCCCAGCATTTT.

This sequence joins TRBV27 and TRBJ2-7; D is undetermined. Trimming took off 5 bases at V and 7 bases at J, with 12 bases between the two ends. This CDR3 comprises 12 residues. Germline lookup yields CDR1 MNHEY and CDR2 SMNVEV (reference sequence). CDR3 DNA: TGTGCCAGCAGTATGACAAAGAAAGAGCAGTACTTC. Translating it yields CASSMTKKEQYF.

This chain uses TRBV7-2 with TRBJ2-3; 10 bases are a match to TRBD2. Germline V gives CDR1 SGHTA, CDR2 FQGNSA. The V gene end was trimmed by 5 bases and the J gene end by 5 bases; junction bases not matched to a gene: 7. The CDR3 runs 15 residues. This chain's CDR3 is CASSPGTSAGDTQYF. CDR3 nucleotide sequence: TGTGCCAGCAGCCCCGGGACTAGCGCGGGAGATACGCAGTATTTT.

A few counts support this clone. This chain links TRBV14 with TRBJ1-1; D is uncertain. Trimming cost V 1 base and J 3 bases, with 12 bases left between them. Germline values: CDR1 SGHDN, CDR2 FVKESK. The CDR3 consists of 15 residues. The CDR3 protein is CASSQASTPHTEAFF. CDR3 nucleotides: TGTGCCAGCAGCCAAGCATCGACTCCACACACTGAAGCTTTCTTT.

This rearrangement joins TRBV28 to TRBJ2-7; the match to TRBD2 covers 15 bases. Germline lookup yields CDR1 MDHEN and CDR2 SYDVKM. The J segment lost 5 bases and the V segment lost 5 bases, leaving 1 base of the junction unmatched. CDR3 length: 14 residues. The CDR3 DNA sequence: TGTGCCAGCAGTGGACTAGCGGGAGGGGACGAGCAGTACTTC. Protein: CASSGLAGGDEQYF.

This chain links TRBV4-1 with TRBJ2-1; no definite D call. Between the trimmed V and J ends, which lost 0 bases and 0 bases, there was a span of 15 bases. The CDR3 length is 18 residues. In germline, CDR1 is MGHRA, CDR2 YSYEKL. As DNA, the CDR3 is TGCGCCAGCAGCCAAGAATCGACCCTGGATAGCTCCTACAATGAGCAGTTCTTC. As protein: CASSQESTLDSSYNEQFF.

The chain links TRBV5-3 to TRBJ1-1; weak D call: TRBD1 (6 bases). TRBV5-3 is filed as an ORF, its function uncertain. V lost 2 bases, J lost 8 bases, and 13 bases lay in between. This CDR3 is built from 13 residues. CDR3 residues: CARSFGGPGEAFF. The CDR3 nucleotides are TGTGCCAGAAGCTTTGGGGGGCCGGGAGAAGCTTTCTTT.

The chain joins TRBV28 to TRBJ2-5, with no clear D. The CDR3 totals 13 residues. From germline, CDR1 is MDHEN and CDR2 SYDVKM. Trimming left V 2 bases short and J 5 bases short, with 9 bases between. The CDR3 bases are TGTGCCAGCAGTTTAGGCCTGGGGGAGACCCAGTACTTC. It codes for CASSLGLGETQYF.

V and J are TRBV6-5 and TRBJ2-3; D not resolved. The CDR3 extends over 15 amino acids. Trimming shortened V by 3 bases and J by 0 bases, and 10 bases separated the two germline ends. Looked up from germline, CDR1 is MNHEY and CDR2 is SVGAGI. CDR3 in amino acids: CASSYNSPSTDTQYF. DNA of the CDR3: TGTGCCAGCAGTTATAACAGCCCTAGCACAGATACGCAGTATTTT.

The chain uses TRBV15 and TRBJ2-7; 13 bases match TRBD2. The trim removed 2 bases at V and 5 bases at J, leaving 9 bases unmatched. CDR1 LNHNV and CDR2 YYDKDF come from the germline V gene (reference sequence). This CDR3 is 17 amino acids long. CDR3 in amino acids: CATSRTRTSGSIHEQYF. CDR3 sequence (DNA): TGTGCCACCAGCAGAACCAGGACTAGCGGGAGTATACACGAGCAGTACTTC.

The chain links TRBV4-1 to TRBJ2-7; a weak D match, TRBD2 (5 bases). This CDR3 has 12 amino acids. Germline CDR1 reads MGHRA; CDR2 reads YSYEKL. The V gene lost 4 bases and the J gene lost 7 bases, with 11 bases spanning the gap. The CDR3 loop is CASSPGTREQYF. The DNA for the CDR3 is TGCGCCAGCAGCCCGGGAACACGTGAGCAGTACTTC.

The chain has TRBV7-8 and TRBJ1-1; TRBD1 is a possible D gene (6 bases). The germline V gene encodes CDR1 SGHVS and CDR2 FQNEAQ. The CDR3 spans 14 residues. V dropped 5 bases and J dropped 1 base, with 11 bases sitting between them. The CDR3 DNA follows: TGTGCCAGCAGCCCGGGGGGGCCGAACACTGAAGCTTTCTTT. It codes for CASSPGGPNTEAFF.

The rearrangement uses TRBV5-1 and TRBJ2-1; no clear D gene. Germline-derived CDR1 and CDR2 are SGHRS and YFSETQ. The CDR3 is 13 amino acids. The V gene lost 2 bases and the J gene lost 8 bases, with 11 bases spanning the gap. The DNA for the CDR3 is TGCGCCAGCAGCTTTTTAGCCCGGGATGAGCAGTTCTTC. Its translation: CASSFLARDEQFF.

This clone appeared a single time. The rearrangement links TRBV19 to TRBJ2-3; TRBD2 aligns across 14 bases. The CDR3 consists of 18 residues. Per the germline V gene, CDR1 is LNHDA and CDR2 is SQIVND (reference sequence). With 3 bases clipped from V and 6 bases from J, the junction kept 11 bases outside the gene matches. CDR3 bases: TGTGCCAGTAGTATGACCGGGACTAGCGGGAGCCTCGGTGATACGCAGTATTTT. This translates into CASSMTGTSGSLGDTQYF.

The CDR3 DNA is TGCGCCAGCAGCCAGGGCACTGAAGCTTTCTTT. Translation: CASSQGTEAFF. The gene calls are TRBV4-1 and TRBJ1-1; no clear D. Germline-derived CDR1 and CDR2 are MGHRA and YSYEKL. Trimming stripped 3 bases from V and 4 bases from J, with 3 bases between. CDR3 size: 11 residues.

The CDR3 DNA sequence: TGTGCCAGCAGTAACAGGGGGCTTACTGAAAAACTGTTTTTT. Protein product: CASSNRGLTEKLFF. The gene calls are TRBV28 and TRBJ1-4; 9 bases match TRBD1. Germline loops: CDR1 MDHEN, CDR2 SYDVKM. V shed 5 bases, J shed 7 bases, and the junction held 5 bases outside the gene matches. The CDR3 extends over 14 amino acids.

The chain has TRBV6-5 and TRBJ2-1; the D call may be TRBD1 or TRBD2 (6 bases each). Germline assignment: CDR1 MNHEY and CDR2 SVGAGI. Trimming cost V 4 bases and J 0 bases, with 13 bases left between them. The CDR3 has 16 residues. CDR3 DNA: TGTGCCAGCAGTTTTATAGCGGACAGCTCCTACAATGAGCAGTTCTTC. Its protein product is CASSFIADSSYNEQFF.

The rearrangement joins TRBV28 to TRBJ2-7, with TRBD2 as a possible D gene (5 bases). Germline CDR1 MDHEN, CDR2 SYDVKM. Trimming took off 4 bases at V and 7 bases at J, with 8 bases between the two ends. CDR3 length equals 11 residues. The CDR3 protein is CASSSRGEQYF. CDR3 nucleotide sequence: TGTGCCAGCAGTTCCCGGGGTGAGCAGTACTTC.

This clone was observed a few times. The chain combines TRBV6-5 with TRBJ1-1, with 7 nucleotides matching TRBD1. The J segment lost 8 bases and the V segment lost 6 bases, leaving 3 bases of the junction unmatched. The CDR3 totals 11 residues. Germline CDR1 is MNHEY and CDR2 is SVGAGI. The CDR3 loop reads CASRTGSEAFF. The CDR3 coding sequence is TGTGCCAGCAGGACAGGGAGCGAAGCTTTCTTT.

J is TRBJ2-1 and V is TRBV11-2; 11 bases are a match to TRBD2. Germline lookup yields CDR1 SGHAT and CDR2 FQNNGV. The CDR3 is made up of 17 amino acids. Trimming at V came to 1 base and at J to 6 bases, leaving 8 bases not matched to a gene. The CDR3 protein is CASSLGLLAGEANEQFF. The CDR3 DNA sequence: TGTGCCAGCAGCTTAGGCTTACTAGCGGGGGAGGCCAATGAGCAGTTCTTC.

This clone was counted only a few times. This chain connects TRBV7-6 to TRBJ2-7, with 7 bases lining up with TRBD2. The CDR3 is 14 residues long. Unmatched junction bases numbered 4, after V lost 2 bases and J lost 3 bases. Germline V CDR1 and CDR2: SGHVS, FNYEAQ. CDR3 amino acids: CASSLRLADYEQYF. Here the CDR3 DNA reads TGTGCCAGCAGCTTACGCCTAGCGGACTACGAGCAGTACTTC.

CDR3 coding DNA: TGCGCCAGCAGTGACGGGACAATAGACGAGCAGTACTTC. It yields the protein CASSDGTIDEQYF. This sequence joins TRBV10-2 and TRBJ2-7; TRBD1 is a possible D gene (6 bases). Looked up from germline, CDR1 is WSHSY and CDR2 is SAAADI. The V end was cut by 3 bases, the J end by 5 bases, with 11 bases between. The CDR3 spans 13 residues.

V and J are TRBV10-2 and TRBJ2-1; 10 nucleotides match TRBD2. The CDR3 spans 14 residues. Germline assignment: CDR1 WSHSY and CDR2 SAAADI. The V segment lost 3 bases and the J segment 8 bases; nucleotides outside the gene matches: 4. CDR3 loop: CASSEEREGDEQFF. The CDR3 nucleotides read TGCGCCAGCAGTGAAGAGCGGGAGGGGGATGAGCAGTTCTTC.

This chain joins TRBV11-2 and TRBJ2-3; D is ambiguous. Germline-derived CDR1 and CDR2 are SGHAT and FQNNGV. This CDR3 has 14 residues. Trimming removed 1 base from V and 5 bases from J, with 10 bases in between. The CDR3 here is CASSLVGSKDTQYF. The CDR3 coding sequence is TGTGCCAGCAGCTTAGTTGGGTCCAAAGATACGCAGTATTTT. Based on the CDR3 plus reference TRBV11-2 and TRBJ2-3, the full variable domain is EAGVAQSPRYKIIEKRQSVAFWCNPISGHATLYWYQQILGQGPKLLIQFQNNGVVDDSQLPKDRFSAERLKGVDSTLKIQPAKLEDSAVYLCASSLVGSKDTQYFGPGTRLTVL.

The sample holds a few counts of this clone. The rearrangement uses TRBV7-9 and TRBJ1-2; D not resolved. The CDR3 is 15 amino acids. Germline assignment: CDR1 SEHNR and CDR2 FQNEAQ (reference sequence). V lost 0 bases, J lost 0 bases, and 8 bases lay in between. CDR3 amino acids: CASSLAAGPNYGYTF. CDR3 nucleotides: TGTGCCAGCAGCTTAGCGGCCGGTCCTAACTATGGCTACACCTTC.

The chain combines TRBV15 with TRBJ2-3; weak D call: TRBD2 (6 bases). Trimming took off 9 bases at V and 0 bases at J, with 16 bases between the two ends. Germline assignment: CDR1 LNHNV and CDR2 YYDKDF (reference sequence). This CDR3 has 15 residues. In DNA, the CDR3 is TGTGCCACTTCCCGGGAGCGGCCTAGCACAGATACGCAGTATTTT. This codes for CATSRERPSTDTQYF.

The genes are TRBV6-4 and TRBJ2-1; 7 bases map to TRBD2. The CDR3 is 16 amino acids. CDR1 is MRHNA, CDR2 SNTAGT, per germline. V was clipped by 0 bases and J by 0 bases; unmatched bases: 2. The DNA of the CDR3 is TGTGCCAGCAGTGACTCTGCGGGAGTCTCCTACAATGAGCAGTTCTTC. It is translated as CASSDSAGVSYNEQFF.